A selection of T cell receptor beta chains follows, all from one sample in a study of Ad26.COV2.S vaccination and SARS-CoV-2 variants. TCRdb's table, derived via immunoSEQ multiplex PCR, lists solely in-frame clones and lacks some. The sample shows approximately 300,000 clones, 86% of them seen only once. This specimen consisted of peripheral blood, obtained in a trial of Ad26.COV2.S vaccine versus placebo. These receptors were obtained from a person between 18 and 65 years old who received the Ad26.COV2.S COVID-19 vaccine or a placebo. CDR3s include the opening cysteine and the closing phenylalanine or tryptophan. D genes are given only for firm matches. Clone size, where shown, is once, few, many, or a class for clones that have expanded.

clone size,J gene,D gene,V gene,CDR3 protein,CDR3 DNA
NA,TRBJ1-1,NA,TRBV19,CASSIGGETEAFF,TGTGCCAGTAGTATCGGGGGGGAGACTGAAGCTTTCTTT
NA,TRBJ2-7,TRBD1,TRBV5-1,CASSIGQGAGEQYF,TGCGCCAGCAGCATAGGACAGGGGGCGGGCGAGCAGTACTTC
NA,TRBJ1-5,TRBD1,TRBV2,CASSGRTGESQHF,TGTGCCAGCAGCGGCCGGACAGGAGAGAGCCAGCATTTT
NA,TRBJ1-2,TRBD1,TRBV25-1,CASSATGGYGYTF,TGTGCCAGCAGTGCCACAGGGGGCTATGGCTACACCTTC
NA,TRBJ2-1,NA,TRBV7-2,CASSLQGREQFF,TGTGCCAGCAGCCTACAGGGTAGGGAGCAGTTCTTC
NA,TRBJ2-3,NA,TRBV4-3,CASSQEAVGTDTQYF,TGCGCCAGCAGCCAAGAGGCGGTGGGGACAGATACGCAGTATTTT
few,TRBJ2-3,NA,TRBV29-1,CSVEDSKSKSDTQYF,TGCAGCGTTGAAGACTCCAAATCCAAATCAGATACGCAGTATTTT
NA,TRBJ2-7,TRBD1,TRBV2,CASSPGQGRVAYEQYF,TGTGCCAGCAGTCCCGGACAGGGCCGAGTGGCCTACGAGCAGTACTTC
NA,TRBJ1-4,NA,TRBV6-5,CASSQGSVGEKLFF,TGTGCCAGCAGCCAGGGATCAGTGGGTGAAAAACTGTTTTTT
few,TRBJ2-7,NA,TRBV7-8,CASSFLHEQYF,TGTGCCAGCAGCTTCCTCCACGAGCAGTACTTC
NA,TRBJ2-7,NA,TRBV6-2/TRBV6-3,CASSYGNKPSYEQYF,TGTGCCAGCAGTTACGGGAACAAGCCGTCCTACGAGCAGTACTTC
NA,TRBJ1-2,NA,TRBV6-5,CASTPVSGAYGYTF,TGTGCCAGCACTCCAGTCTCGGGGGCCTATGGCTACACCTTC
NA,TRBJ2-1,TRBD1,TRBV5-1,CASARLGGNAYNEQFF,TGCGCCAGCGCCAGGTTAGGGGGCAACGCCTACAATGAGCAGTTCTTC
NA,TRBJ1-6,TRBD1,TRBV30,CAWRDRASLLYNSPLHF,TGTGCCTGGAGGGACAGGGCAAGTCTACTCTATAATTCACCCCTCCACTTT
NA,TRBJ2-7,TRBD1,TRBV7-2,CASSVSGTGVYEQYF,TGTGCCAGCAGCGTCTCCGGGACAGGGGTCTACGAGCAGTACTTC
NA,TRBJ1-1,NA,TRBV10-1,CASSDTRGTEAFF,TGCGCCAGCAGTGACACAAGAGGGACTGAAGCTTTCTTT
NA,TRBJ2-1,TRBD2,TRBV6-2/TRBV6-3,CASSRGTSGGVINEQFF,TGTGCCAGCAGTAGGGGGACTAGCGGGGGTGTGATCAATGAGCAGTTCTTC
NA,TRBJ1-6,NA,TRBV12-3/TRBV12-4,CASARWNSPLHF,TGTGCCAGCGCTCGATGGAATTCACCCCTCCACTTT
NA,TRBJ2-3,NA,TRBV9,CASSVAAGGDTQYF,TGTGCCAGCAGCGTAGCGGCAGGTGGGGATACGCAGTATTTT
NA,TRBJ2-7,NA,TRBV9,CASSGAGTASYEQYF,TGTGCCAGCAGCGGAGCCGGGACGGCTTCCTACGAGCAGTACTTC
NA,TRBJ1-1,TRBD1,TRBV6-5,CASSPHRGLNTEAFF,TGTGCCAGCAGCCCCCACAGGGGGCTGAACACTGAAGCTTTCTTT
once,TRBJ2-2,NA,TRBV18,CASSPQVTGELFF,TGTGCCAGCTCACCACAAGTCACCGGGGAGCTGTTTTTT
NA,TRBJ1-3,NA,TRBV30,CAWSSVGFNTIYF,TGTGCCTGGAGTTCAGTAGGATTTAACACCATATATTTT
NA,TRBJ2-1,NA,TRBV7-3,CASSLTADNEQFF,TGTGCCAGCAGCTTAACAGCGGACAATGAGCAGTTCTTC
once,TRBJ2-3,TRBD1,TRBV11-3,CASSLTGGSDTQYF,TGTGCCAGCAGCTTGACAGGGGGCTCAGATACGCAGTATTTT
NA,TRBJ2-7,TRBD1,TRBV27,CASSSWGQAYEQYF,TGTGCCAGCAGTTCCTGGGGACAGGCCTACGAGCAGTACTTC